This T cell receptor (beta chain) emerged from a study of blood T cell repertoires in COVID-19. Study context: Sites in the United States, Italy and Spain provided acute and convalescent COVID-19 samples. T cells, B-cell-depleted T cells, or PBMCs provided the cDNA or gDNA that served as material.

Sequencing used immunoSEQ multiplex PCR; TCRdb keeps in-frame clones, though not all of them. The table records a few hundred thousand clones, around nine tenths of them present only once. Unmatched junction bases numbered 5, after V lost 1 base and J lost 8 bases. CDR3 length: 14 residues. Germline-derived CDR1 and CDR2 are LNHDA and SQIVND (reference sequence). This clone appeared a few times. Cohorts were based on clinical histories the participants reported. Cohort 3 recovery required two negative PCRs, clearance, or symptom resolution. This sequence was found in a woman in her 30s who had recovered from COVID-19. The sequenced material came from PBMCs or T cells enriched from blood (not recorded which). This chain joins TRBV19 and TRBJ2-1; 7 positions match TRBD2. CDR3 DNA: TGTGCCAGTAGTATAGGCGGGGGTCACGATGAGCAGTTCTTC. It yields the protein CASSIGGGHDEQFF.